The sequence of this T cell receptor (beta chain) was determined in a study of glioma-infiltrating T cells. General study findings and limits: Tissue and blood shared very few CDR3 sequences. Above-expected tissue-blood divergence occurred in all gliomas, most in low-grade ones.

Amplification of TCR alpha and beta CDR3 regions from RNA used iRepertoire nested multiplex PCR. For one-step reverse transcription and amplification, 100-400 ng of tissue mRNA or PBMC total RNA was used. TCRdb ran MiXCR on the multiplex PCR reads and lists one entry per CDR3 protein. The table includes approximately 120,000 distinct CDR3 sequences, around 25% detected once. Ten or more counts support this clonotype. What it binds is not known. The CDR3 runs 18 residues. CDR1 and CDR2 (germline): MDHEN, SYDVKM. Trimming took 8 bases from V and 0 from J, leaving 23 bases between them. V is TRBV28 and J is TRBJ1-3; the D is unclear. Sample: glioma tissue, nonneoplastic brain tissue, or PBMCs (not recorded which). The TCR comes from a human donor with low-grade glioma or glioblastoma, undergoing nonglioma brain surgery, or in good health (not recorded which). CDR3 region: CASAQGNPGWSSGNTIYF. The CDR3 DNA follows: TGTGCCAGCGCCCAAGGGAATCCGGGATGGAGCTCTGGAAACACCATATATTTT.